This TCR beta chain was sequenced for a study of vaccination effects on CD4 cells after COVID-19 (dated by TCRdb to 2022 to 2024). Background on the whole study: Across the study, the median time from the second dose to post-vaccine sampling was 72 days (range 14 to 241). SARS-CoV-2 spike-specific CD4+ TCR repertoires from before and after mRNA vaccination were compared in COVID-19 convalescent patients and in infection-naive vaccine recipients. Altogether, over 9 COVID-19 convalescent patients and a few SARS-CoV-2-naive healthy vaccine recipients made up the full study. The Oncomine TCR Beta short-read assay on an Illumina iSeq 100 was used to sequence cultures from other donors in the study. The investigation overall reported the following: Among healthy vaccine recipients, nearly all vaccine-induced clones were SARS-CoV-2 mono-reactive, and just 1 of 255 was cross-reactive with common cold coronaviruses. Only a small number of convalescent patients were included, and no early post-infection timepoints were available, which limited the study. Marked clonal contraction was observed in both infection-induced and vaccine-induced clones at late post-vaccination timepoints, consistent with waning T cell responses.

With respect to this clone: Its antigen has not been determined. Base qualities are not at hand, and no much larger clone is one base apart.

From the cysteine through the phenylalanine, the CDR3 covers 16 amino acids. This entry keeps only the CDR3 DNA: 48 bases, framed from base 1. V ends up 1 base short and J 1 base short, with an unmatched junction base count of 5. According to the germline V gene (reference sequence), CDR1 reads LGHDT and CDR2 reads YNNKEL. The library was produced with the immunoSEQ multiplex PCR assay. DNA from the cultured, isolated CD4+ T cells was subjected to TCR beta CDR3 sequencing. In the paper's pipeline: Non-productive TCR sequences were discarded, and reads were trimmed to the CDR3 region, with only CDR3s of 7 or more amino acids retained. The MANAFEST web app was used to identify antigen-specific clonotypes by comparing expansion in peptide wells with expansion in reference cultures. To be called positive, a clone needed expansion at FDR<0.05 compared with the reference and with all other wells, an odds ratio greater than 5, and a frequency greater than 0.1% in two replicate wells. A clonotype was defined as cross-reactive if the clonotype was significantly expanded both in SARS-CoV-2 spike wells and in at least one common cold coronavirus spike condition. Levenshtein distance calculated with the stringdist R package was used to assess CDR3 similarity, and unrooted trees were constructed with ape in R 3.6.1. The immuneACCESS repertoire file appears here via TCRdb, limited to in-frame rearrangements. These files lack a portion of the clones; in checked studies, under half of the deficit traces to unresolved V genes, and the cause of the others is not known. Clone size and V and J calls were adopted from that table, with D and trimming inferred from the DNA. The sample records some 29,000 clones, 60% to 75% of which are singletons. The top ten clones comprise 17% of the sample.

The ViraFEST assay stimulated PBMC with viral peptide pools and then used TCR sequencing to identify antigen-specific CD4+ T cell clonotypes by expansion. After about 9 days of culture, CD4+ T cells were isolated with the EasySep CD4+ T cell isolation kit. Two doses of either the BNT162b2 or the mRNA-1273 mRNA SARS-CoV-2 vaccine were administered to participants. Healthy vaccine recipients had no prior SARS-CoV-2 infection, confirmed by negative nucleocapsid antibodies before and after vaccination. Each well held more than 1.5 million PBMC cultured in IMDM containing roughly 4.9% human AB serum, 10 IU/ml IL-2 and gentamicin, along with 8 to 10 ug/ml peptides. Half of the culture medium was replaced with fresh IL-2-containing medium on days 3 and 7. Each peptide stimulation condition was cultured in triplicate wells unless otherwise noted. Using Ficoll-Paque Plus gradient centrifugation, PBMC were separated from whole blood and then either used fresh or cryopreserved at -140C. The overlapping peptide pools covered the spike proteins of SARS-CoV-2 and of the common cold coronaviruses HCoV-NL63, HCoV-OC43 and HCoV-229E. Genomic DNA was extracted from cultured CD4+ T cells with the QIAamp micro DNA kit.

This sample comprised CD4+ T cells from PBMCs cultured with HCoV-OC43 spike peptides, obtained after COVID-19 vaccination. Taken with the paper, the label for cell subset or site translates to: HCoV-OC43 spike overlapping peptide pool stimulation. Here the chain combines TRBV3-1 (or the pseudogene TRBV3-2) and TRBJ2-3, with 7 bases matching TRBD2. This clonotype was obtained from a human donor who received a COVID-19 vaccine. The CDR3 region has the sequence CASSQGLLAGTDTQYF. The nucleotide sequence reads TGTGCCAGCAGCCAAGGTCTCCTAGCGGGCACAGATACGCAGTATTTT.